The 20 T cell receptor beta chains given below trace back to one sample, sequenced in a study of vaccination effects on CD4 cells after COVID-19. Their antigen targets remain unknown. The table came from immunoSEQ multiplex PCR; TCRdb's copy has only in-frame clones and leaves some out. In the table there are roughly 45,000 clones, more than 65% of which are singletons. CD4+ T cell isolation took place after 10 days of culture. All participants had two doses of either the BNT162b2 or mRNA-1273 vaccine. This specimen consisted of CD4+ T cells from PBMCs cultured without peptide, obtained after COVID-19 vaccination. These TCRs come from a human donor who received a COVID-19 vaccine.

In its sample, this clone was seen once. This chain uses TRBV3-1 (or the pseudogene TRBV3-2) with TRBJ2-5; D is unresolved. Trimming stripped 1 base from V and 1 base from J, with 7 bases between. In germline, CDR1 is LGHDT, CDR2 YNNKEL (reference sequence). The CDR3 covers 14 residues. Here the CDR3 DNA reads TGTGCCAGCAGCCAAGTTGACATCCAAGAGACCCAGTACTTC. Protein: CASSQVDIQETQYF.

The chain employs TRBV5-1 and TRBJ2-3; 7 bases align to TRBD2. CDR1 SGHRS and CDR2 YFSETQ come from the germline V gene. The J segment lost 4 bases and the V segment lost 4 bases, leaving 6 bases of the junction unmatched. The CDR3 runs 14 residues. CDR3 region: CASSPGGRPDTQYF. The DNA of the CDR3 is TGCGCCAGCAGCCCGGGGGGACGCCCAGATACGCAGTATTTT.

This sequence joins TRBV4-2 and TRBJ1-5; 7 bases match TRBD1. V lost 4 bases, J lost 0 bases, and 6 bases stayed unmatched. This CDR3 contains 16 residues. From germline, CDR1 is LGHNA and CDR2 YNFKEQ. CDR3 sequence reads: CASSLRGRDSNQPQHF. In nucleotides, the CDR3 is TGTGCCAGCAGCCTGAGGGGGCGCGATAGCAATCAGCCCCAGCATTTT.

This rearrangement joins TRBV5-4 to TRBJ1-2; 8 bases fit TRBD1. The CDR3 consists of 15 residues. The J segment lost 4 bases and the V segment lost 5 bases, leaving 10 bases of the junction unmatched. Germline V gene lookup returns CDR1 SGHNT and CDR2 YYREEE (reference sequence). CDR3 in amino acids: CASRMSTGGIYGYTF. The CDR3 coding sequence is TGTGCCAGCAGGATGAGTACAGGGGGTATCTATGGCTACACCTTC.

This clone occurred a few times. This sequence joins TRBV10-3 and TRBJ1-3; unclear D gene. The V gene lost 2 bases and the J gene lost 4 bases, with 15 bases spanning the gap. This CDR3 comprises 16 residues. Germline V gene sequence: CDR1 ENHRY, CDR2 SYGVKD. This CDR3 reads CAISETSAVSGNTIYF. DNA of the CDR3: TGTGCCATCAGTGAGACCTCCGCGGTGTCGGGAAACACCATATATTTT.

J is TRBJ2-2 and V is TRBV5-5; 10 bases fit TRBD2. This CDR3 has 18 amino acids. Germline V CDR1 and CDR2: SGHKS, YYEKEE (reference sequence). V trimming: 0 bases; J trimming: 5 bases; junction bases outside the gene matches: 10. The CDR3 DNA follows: TGTGCCAGCAGCTTGGTGGGAGCGGGGGGGCCTCAAACCGGGGAGCTGTTTTTT. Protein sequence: CASSLVGAGGPQTGELFF.

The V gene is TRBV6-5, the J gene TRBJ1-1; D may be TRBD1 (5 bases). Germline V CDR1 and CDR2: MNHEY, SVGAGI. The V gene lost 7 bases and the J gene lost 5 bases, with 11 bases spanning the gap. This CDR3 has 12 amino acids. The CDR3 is CASKSGTTEAFF. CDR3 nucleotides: TGTGCCAGCAAATCCGGGACTACTGAAGCTTTCTTT.

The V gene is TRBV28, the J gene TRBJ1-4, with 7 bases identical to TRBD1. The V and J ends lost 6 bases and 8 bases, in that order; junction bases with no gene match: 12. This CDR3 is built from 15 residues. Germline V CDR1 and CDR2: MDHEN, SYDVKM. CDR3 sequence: CASSPPDRVREKLFF. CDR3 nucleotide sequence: TGTGCCAGCAGCCCCCCCGACAGGGTTCGGGAAAAACTGTTTTTT.

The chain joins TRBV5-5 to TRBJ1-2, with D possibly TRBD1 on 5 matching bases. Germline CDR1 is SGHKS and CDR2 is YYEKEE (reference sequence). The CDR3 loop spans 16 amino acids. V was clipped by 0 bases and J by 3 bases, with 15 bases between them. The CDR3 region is CASSLAGAEGDYGYTF. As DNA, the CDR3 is TGTGCCAGCAGCTTGGCCGGGGCAGAAGGAGACTATGGCTACACCTTC.

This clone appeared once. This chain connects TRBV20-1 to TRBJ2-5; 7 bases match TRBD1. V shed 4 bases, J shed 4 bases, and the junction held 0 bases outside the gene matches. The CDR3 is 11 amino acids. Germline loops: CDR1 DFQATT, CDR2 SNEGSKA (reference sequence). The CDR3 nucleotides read TGCAGTGCTAACAGGGGAGAGACCCAGTACTTC. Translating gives CSANRGETQYF.

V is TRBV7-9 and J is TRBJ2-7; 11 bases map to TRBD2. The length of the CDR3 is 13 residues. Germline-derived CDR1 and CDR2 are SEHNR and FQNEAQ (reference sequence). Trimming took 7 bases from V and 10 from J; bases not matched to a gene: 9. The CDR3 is CASTYGTSGYQYF. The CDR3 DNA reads TGTGCCAGCACCTATGGGACTAGCGGTTATCAGTACTTC.

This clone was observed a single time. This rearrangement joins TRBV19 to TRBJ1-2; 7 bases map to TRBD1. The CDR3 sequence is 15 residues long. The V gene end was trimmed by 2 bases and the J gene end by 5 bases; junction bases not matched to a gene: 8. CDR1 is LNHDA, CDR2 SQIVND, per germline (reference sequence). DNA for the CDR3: TGTGCCAGTAGTATAAGTGGGTCGGACAGGTATGGCTACACCTTC. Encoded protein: CASSISGSDRYGYTF.

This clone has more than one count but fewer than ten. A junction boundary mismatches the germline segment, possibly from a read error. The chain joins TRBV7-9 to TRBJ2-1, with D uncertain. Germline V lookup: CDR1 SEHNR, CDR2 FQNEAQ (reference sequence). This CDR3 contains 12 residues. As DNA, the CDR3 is TGTGCCAGCAGTATAAGGGCCGCGGCAATCCTCTTC. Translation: CASSIRAAAILF.

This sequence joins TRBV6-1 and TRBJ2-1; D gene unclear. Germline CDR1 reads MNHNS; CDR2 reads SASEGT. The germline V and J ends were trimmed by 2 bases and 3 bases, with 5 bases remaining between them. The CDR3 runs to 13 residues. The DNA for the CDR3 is TGTGCCAGCAGTGAAAGTTACTACAATGAGCAGTTCTTC. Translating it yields CASSESYYNEQFF.

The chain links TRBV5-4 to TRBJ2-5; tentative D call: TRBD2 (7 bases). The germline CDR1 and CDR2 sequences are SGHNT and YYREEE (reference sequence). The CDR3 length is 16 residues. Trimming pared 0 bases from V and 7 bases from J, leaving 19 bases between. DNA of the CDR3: TGTGCCAGCAGCTTGGGGGGGGGCCAGGGAGGTTGGACCCAGTACTTC. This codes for CASSLGGGQGGWTQYF.

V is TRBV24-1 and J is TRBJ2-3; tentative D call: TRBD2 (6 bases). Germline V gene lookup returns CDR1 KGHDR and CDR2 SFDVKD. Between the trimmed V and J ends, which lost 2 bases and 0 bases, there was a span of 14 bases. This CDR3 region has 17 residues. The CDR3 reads CATSDSGLGTSTDTQYF. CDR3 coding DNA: TGTGCCACCAGTGATTCGGGACTGGGGACCAGCACAGATACGCAGTATTTT.

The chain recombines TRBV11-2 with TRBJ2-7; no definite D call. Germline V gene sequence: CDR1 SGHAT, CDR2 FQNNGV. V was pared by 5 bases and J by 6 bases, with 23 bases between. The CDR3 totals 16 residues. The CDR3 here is CASSERRLTPAREQYF. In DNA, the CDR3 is TGTGCCAGCAGCGAGCGTCGCTTGACTCCCGCCCGCGAGCAGTACTTC.

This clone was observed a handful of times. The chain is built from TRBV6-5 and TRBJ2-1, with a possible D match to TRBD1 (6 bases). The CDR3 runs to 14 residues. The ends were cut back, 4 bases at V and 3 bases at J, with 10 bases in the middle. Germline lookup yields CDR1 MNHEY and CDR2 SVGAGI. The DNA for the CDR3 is TGTGCCAGCAGTTCACGACAGGTCTACAATGAGCAGTTCTTC. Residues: CASSSRQVYNEQFF.

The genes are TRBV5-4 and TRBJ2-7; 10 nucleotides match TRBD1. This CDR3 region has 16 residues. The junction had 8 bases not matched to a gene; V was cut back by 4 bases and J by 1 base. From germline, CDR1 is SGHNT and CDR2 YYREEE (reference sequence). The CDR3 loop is CASSLGQGDPSYEQYF. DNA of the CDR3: TGTGCCAGCAGCCTTGGACAGGGGGATCCTTCCTACGAGCAGTACTTC.

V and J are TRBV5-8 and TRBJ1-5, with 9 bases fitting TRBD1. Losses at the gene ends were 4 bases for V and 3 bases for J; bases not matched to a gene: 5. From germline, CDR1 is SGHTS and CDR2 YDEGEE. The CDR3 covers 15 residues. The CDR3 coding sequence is TGTGCCAGCAGCCCGGGACAGGGTTACAATCAGCCCCAGCATTTT. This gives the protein CASSPGQGYNQPQHF.